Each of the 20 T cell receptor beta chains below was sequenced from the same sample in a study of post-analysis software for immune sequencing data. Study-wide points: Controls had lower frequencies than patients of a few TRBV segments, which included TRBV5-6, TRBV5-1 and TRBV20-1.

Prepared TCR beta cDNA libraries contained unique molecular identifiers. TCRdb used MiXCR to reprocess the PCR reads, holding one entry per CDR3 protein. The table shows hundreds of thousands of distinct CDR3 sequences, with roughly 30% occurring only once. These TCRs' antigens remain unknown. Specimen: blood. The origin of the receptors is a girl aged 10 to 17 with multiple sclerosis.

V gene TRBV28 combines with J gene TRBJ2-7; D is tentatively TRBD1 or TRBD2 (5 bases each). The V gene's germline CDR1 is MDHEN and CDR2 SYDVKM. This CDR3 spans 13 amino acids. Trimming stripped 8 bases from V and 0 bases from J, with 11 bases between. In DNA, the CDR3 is TGTGCCAGCGGGGGACGTTTCTCCTACGAGCAGTACTTC. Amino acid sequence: CASGGRFSYEQYF. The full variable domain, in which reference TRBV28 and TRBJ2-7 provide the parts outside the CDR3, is DVKVTQSSRYLVKRTGEKVFLECVQDMDHENMFWYRQDPGLGLRLIYFSYDVKMKEKGDIPEGYSVSREKKERFSLILESASTNQTSMYLCASGGRFSYEQYFGPGTRLTVT.

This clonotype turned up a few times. The CDR3 sequence: CASSLDFGEGRGYTF. The CDR3 DNA is TGTGCCAGCAGCTTAGATTTTGGGGAGGGCCGGGGCTACACCTTC. The chain couples TRBV7-9 to TRBJ1-2, with D unresolved. V was trimmed by 1 base and J by 8 bases, leaving 17 bases between them. This CDR3 is built from 15 residues. Germline V gene data show CDR1 as SEHNR and CDR2 as FQNEAQ (reference sequence).

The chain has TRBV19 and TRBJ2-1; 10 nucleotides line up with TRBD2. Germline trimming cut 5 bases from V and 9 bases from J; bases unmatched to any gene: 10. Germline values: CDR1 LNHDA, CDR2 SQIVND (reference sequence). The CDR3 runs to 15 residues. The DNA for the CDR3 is TGTGCCAGTAGTCCCCCCAGCGGGAGGGGCGGTGAGCAGTTCTTC. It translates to CASSPPSGRGGEQFF. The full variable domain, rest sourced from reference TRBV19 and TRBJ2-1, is DGGITQSPKYLFRKEGQNVTLSCEQNLNHDAMYWYRQDPGQGLRLIYYSQIVNDFQKGDIAEGYSVSREKKESFPLTVTSAQKNPTAFYLCASSPPSGRGGEQFFGPGTRLTVL.

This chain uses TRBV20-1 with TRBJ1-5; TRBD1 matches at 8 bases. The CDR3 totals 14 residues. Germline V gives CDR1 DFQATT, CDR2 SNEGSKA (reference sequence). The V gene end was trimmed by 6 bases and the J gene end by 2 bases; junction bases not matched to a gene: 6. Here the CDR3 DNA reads TGCAGTGCGCCGGACAGGGAGCGCAATCAGCCCCAGCATTTT. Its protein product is CSAPDRERNQPQHF.

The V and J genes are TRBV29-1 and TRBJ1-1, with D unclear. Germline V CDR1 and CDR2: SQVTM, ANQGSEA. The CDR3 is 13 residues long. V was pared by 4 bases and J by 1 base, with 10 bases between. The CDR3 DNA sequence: TGCAGCGTTGGGTCACAACAGAACACTGAAGCTTTCTTT. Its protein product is CSVGSQQNTEAFF.

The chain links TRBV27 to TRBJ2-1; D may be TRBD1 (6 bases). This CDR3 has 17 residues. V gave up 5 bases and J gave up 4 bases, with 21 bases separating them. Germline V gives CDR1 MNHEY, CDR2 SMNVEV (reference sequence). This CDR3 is CASSVGNLGAKYNEQFF. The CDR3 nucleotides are TGTGCCAGCAGTGTGGGGAATCTGGGGGCCAAGTACAATGAGCAGTTCTTC.

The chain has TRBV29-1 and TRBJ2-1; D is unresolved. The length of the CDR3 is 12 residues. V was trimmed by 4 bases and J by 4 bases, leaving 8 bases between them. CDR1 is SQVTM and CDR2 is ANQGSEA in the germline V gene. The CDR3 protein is CSVGVLYNEQFF. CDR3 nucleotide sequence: TGCAGCGTTGGTGTACTATACAATGAGCAGTTCTTC.

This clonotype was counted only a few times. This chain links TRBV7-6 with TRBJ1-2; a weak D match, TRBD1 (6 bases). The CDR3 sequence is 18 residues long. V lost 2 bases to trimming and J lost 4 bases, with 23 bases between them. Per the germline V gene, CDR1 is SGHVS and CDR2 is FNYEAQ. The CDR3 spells CASSLFRGGLGSTYGYTF. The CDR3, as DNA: TGTGCCAGCAGCTTATTCAGGGGCGGTTTGGGCTCGACCTATGGCTACACCTTC.

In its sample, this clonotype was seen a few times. The CDR3 sequence is CSVEYRFKNIQYF. CDR3 sequence (DNA): TGCAGCGTTGAATACCGGTTCAAAAACATTCAGTACTTC. The chain employs TRBV29-1 and TRBJ2-4, with no clear D. This CDR3 has 13 amino acids. The ends were cut back, 2 bases at V and 3 bases at J, with 8 bases in the middle. Germline CDR1 is SQVTM and CDR2 is ANQGSEA.

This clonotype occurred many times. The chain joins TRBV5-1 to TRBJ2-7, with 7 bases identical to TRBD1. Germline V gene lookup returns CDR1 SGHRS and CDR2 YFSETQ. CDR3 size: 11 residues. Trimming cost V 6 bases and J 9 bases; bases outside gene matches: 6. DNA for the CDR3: TGCGCCAGCACCCAGGGGGACGTGCAGTACTTC. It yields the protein CASTQGDVQYF.

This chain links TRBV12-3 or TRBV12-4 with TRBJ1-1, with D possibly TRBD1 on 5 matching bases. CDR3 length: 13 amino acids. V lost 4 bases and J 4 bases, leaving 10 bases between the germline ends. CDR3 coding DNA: TGTGCCAGCAGTTACGGGGACGGCACTGAAGCTTTCTTT. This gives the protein CASSYGDGTEAFF.

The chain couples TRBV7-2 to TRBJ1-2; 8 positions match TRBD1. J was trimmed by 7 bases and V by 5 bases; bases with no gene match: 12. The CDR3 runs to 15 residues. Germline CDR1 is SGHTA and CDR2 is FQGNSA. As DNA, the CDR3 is TGTGCCAGCAGCCTTTACAGGGGGACGGCGTTTGGCTACACCTTC. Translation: CASSLYRGTAFGYTF. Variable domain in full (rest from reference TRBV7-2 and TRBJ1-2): GAGVSQSPSNKVTEKGKDVELRCDPISGHTALYWYRQSLGQGLEFLIYFQGNSAPDKSGLPSDRFSAERTGGSVSTLTIQRTQQEDSAVYLCASSLYRGTAFGYTFGSGTRLTVV.

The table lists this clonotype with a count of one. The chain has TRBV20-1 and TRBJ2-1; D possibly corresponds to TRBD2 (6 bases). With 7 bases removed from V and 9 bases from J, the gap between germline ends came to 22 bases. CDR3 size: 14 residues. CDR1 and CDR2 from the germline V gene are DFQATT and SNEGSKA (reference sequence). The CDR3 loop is CSGILAGSVGEQFF. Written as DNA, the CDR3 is TGCAGTGGCATCCTCGCGGGGTCTGTTGGTGAGCAGTTCTTC.

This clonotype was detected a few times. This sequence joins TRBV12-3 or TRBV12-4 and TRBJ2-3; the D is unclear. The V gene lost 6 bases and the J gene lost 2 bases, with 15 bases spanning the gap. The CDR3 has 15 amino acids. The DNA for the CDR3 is TGTGCCAGCAGCCCCGGACGGGTGAACACAGATACGCAGTATTTT. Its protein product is CASSPGRVNTDTQYF.

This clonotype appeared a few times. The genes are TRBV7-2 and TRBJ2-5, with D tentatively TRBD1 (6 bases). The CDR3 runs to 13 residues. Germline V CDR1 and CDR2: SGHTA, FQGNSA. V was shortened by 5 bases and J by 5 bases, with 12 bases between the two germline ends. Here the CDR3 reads CASSLEGVETQYF. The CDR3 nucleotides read TGTGCCAGCAGCCTCGAGGGGGTTGAGACCCAGTACTTC.

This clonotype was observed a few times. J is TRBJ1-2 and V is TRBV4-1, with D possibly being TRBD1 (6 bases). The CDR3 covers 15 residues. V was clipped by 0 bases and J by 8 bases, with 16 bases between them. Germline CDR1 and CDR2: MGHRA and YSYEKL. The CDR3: CASSQDRTAVWGYTF. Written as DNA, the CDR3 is TGCGCCAGCAGCCAAGATAGGACAGCCGTGTGGGGCTACACCTTC.

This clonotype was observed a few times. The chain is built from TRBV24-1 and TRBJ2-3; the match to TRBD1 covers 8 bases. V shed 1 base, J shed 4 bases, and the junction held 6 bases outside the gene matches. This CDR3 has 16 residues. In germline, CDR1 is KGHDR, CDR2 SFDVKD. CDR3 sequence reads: CATSDFRDRTPDTQYF. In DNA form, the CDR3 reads TGTGCCACCAGTGATTTCAGGGACAGGACGCCAGATACGCAGTATTTT.

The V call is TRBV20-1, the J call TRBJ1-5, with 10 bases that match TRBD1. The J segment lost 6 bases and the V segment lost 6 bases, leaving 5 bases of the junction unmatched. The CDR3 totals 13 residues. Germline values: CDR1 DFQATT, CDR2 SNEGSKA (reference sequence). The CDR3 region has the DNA TGCAGTGCCAGGACAGGGGGGTTTCAGCCCCAGCATTTT. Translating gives CSARTGGFQPQHF.

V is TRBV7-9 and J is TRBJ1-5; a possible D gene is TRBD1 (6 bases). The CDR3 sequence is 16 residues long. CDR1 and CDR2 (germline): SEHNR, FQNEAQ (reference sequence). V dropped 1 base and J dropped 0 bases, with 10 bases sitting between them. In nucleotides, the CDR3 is TGTGCCAGCAGCTTAGGACAGGACGATAGCAATCAGCCCCAGCATTTT. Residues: CASSLGQDDSNQPQHF. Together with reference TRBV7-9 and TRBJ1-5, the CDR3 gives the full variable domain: DTGVSQNPRHKITKRGQNVTFRCDPISEHNRLYWYRQTLGQGPEFLTYFQNEAQLEKSRLLSDRFSAERPKGSFSTLEIQRTEQGDSAMYLCASSLGQDDSNQPQHFGDGTRLSIL.

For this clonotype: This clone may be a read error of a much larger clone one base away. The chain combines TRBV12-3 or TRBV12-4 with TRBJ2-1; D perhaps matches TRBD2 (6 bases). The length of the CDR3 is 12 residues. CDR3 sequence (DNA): TGTGCCGGCAGTTTAGGTGGGAGGGAGCAGTTCTTC. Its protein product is CAGSLGGREQFF.